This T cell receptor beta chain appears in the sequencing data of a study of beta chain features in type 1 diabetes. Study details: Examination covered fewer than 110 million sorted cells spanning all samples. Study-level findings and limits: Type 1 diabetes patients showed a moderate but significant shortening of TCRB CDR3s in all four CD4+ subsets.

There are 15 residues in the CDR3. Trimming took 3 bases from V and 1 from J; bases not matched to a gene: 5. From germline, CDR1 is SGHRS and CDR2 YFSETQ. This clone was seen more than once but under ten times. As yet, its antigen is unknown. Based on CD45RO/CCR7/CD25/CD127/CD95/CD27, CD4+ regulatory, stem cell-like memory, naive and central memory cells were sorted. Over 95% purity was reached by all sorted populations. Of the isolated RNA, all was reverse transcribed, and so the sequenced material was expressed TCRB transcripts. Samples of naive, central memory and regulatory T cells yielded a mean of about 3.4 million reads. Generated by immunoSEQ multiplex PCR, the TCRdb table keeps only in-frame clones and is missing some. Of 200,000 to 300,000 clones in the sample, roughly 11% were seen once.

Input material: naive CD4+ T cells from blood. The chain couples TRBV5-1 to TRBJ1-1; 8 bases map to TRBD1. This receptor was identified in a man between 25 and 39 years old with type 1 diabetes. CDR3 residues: CASSWTGNQNTEAFF. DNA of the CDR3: TGCGCCAGCAGCTGGACAGGGAATCAGAACACTGAAGCTTTCTTT.